The 22 T cell receptor beta chains reported below all come from one sample, sequenced in a study of response to subunit inactivated influenza vaccine. TCRdb reanalysed the RT-PCR reads using MiXCR and keeps one entry per CDR3 protein. The table records around 200,000 distinct CDR3 sequences, about an eighth of them present only once. The sequences come from CD8+ T cells sorted from PBMCs, collected around 5 days after vaccination. Every receptor here comes from a man aged 50-59 years who received an inactivated influenza vaccine.

This clonotype appeared many times. The rearrangement joins TRBV12-3 or TRBV12-4 to TRBJ2-5; D may correspond to TRBD1 or TRBD2 (5 bases each). V was clipped by 6 bases and J by 2 bases, with 10 bases between them. The CDR3 is 13 amino acids. The CDR3 DNA reads TGTGCCAGCAGGACGGGACGGCAAGAGACCCAGTACTTC. This encodes CASRTGRQETQYF.

The rearrangement uses TRBV7-2 and TRBJ1-1; D is uncertain. Germline CDR1 reads SGHTA; CDR2 reads FQGNSA. The CDR3 extends over 16 amino acids. Trimming stripped 3 bases from V and 1 base from J, with 15 bases between. CDR3 region: CASSFPPWFSNTEAFF. CDR3 DNA sequence: TGTGCCAGCAGCTTTCCACCGTGGTTCTCGAACACTGAAGCTTTCTTT.

This clonotype was counted between two and nine times. The rearrangement links TRBV10-3 to TRBJ2-2; possibly TRBD2 for D (6 bases). CDR3 length: 13 residues. Germline CDR1 ENHRY, CDR2 SYGVKD. Trimming stripped 8 bases from V and 6 bases from J, with 13 bases between. CDR3 in DNA: TGTGCCATCGGGGAGGATTACCCCGGGGAGCTGTTTTTT. Amino acid sequence: CAIGEDYPGELFF.

V and J are TRBV4-3 and TRBJ2-2; TRBD1 is a possible D gene (6 bases). The CDR3 is made up of 14 amino acids. V was cut by 4 bases and J by 1 base, with 7 bases left in between. CDR1 LGHNA and CDR2 YSLEER come from the germline V gene. The CDR3 nucleotides read TGCGCCAGCAGCCCGGGACAGAACACCGGGGAGCTGTTTTTT. This gives the protein CASSPGQNTGELFF.

This clonotype was counted a few times. The V gene is TRBV27, the J gene TRBJ2-1; possibly TRBD1 for D (6 bases). This CDR3 region has 16 residues. The germline gives CDR1 MNHEY, CDR2 SMNVEV (reference sequence). V lost 0 bases, J lost 3 bases, and 12 bases lay in between. CDR3 DNA: TGTGCCAGCAGTTTATCATGGACAGCCGTCTACAATGAGCAGTTCTTC. Encoded protein: CASSLSWTAVYNEQFF.

The V and J genes are TRBV6-5 and TRBJ1-2; tentative D call: TRBD1 (5 bases). The CDR3 runs to 14 residues. V was trimmed by 0 bases and J by 4 bases, leaving 9 bases between them. Germline V gene data show CDR1 as MNHEY and CDR2 as SVGAGI. As DNA, the CDR3 is TGTGCCAGCAGTTACTCGATCAGGGCCTATGGCTACACCTTC. This gives the protein CASSYSIRAYGYTF.

The V call is TRBV15, the J call TRBJ2-5, with 7 bases lining up with TRBD1. V trimming: 3 bases; J trimming: 3 bases; junction bases outside the gene matches: 10. This CDR3 has 16 amino acids. Germline V gene data show CDR1 as LNHNV and CDR2 as YYDKDF (reference sequence). CDR3 sequence: CATSRVRGTLEETQYF. CDR3 DNA sequence: TGTGCCACCAGCAGGGTCAGGGGGACGCTAGAAGAGACCCAGTACTTC.

The rearrangement joins TRBV19 to TRBJ2-7; 11 bases fit TRBD2. V gave up 5 bases and J gave up 4 bases; unmatched junction bases: 7. This CDR3 has 15 amino acids. Germline V gene lookup returns CDR1 LNHDA and CDR2 SQIVND (reference sequence). DNA of the CDR3: TGTGCCAGTAGTGCCCGACTAGCGGGAAGTTACGAGCAGTACTTC. Its protein is CASSARLAGSYEQYF.

This chain uses TRBV5-1 with TRBJ2-1, with D possibly matching TRBD2 (5 bases). CDR1 and CDR2 from the germline V gene are SGHRS and YFSETQ. The CDR3 runs 14 residues. V lost 2 bases, J lost 6 bases, and 12 bases lay in between. The CDR3 protein is CASSFGGLTNEQFF. CDR3 nucleotide sequence: TGCGCCAGCAGCTTTGGTGGACTGACCAATGAGCAGTTCTTC. The full variable domain, its missing parts supplied by reference TRBV5-1 and TRBJ2-1, is KAGVTQTPRYLIKTRGQQVTLSCSPISGHRSVSWYQQTPGQGLQFLFEYFSETQRNKGNFPGRFSGRQFSNSRSEMNVSTLELGDSALYLCASSFGGLTNEQFFGPGTRLTVL.

The chain employs TRBV4-3 and TRBJ1-1; D is ambiguous. Germline assignment: CDR1 LGHNA and CDR2 YSLEER. Trimming removed 7 bases at V and 1 base at J, with 10 bases between. This CDR3 comprises 13 residues. The CDR3 region has the DNA TGCGCCAGCACACTCAACAAGAACACTGAAGCTTTCTTT. Translating it yields CASTLNKNTEAFF.

This clonotype was recorded a few times. The gene calls are TRBV20-1 and TRBJ2-1, with 9 nucleotides matching TRBD1. V was pared by 4 bases and J by 9 bases, with 13 bases of the junction left unmatched. The CDR3 covers 15 residues. Germline CDR1 reads DFQATT; CDR2 reads SNEGSKA (reference sequence). The CDR3 DNA is TGCAGTGCTAATTCCCGGGACAGGGTTATGGGTGAGCAGTTCTTC. This sequence encodes CSANSRDRVMGEQFF.

This clonotype was counted a few times. The chain combines TRBV27 with TRBJ2-2; D remains unclear. CDR3 length equals 12 residues. CDR1 is MNHEY and CDR2 is SMNVEV in the germline V gene (reference sequence). V dropped 6 bases and J dropped 7 bases, with 9 bases sitting between them. The CDR3: CASSWGSGELFF. The CDR3 nucleotides read TGTGCCAGCAGCTGGGGTAGCGGGGAGCTGTTTTTT.

This clonotype turned up a few times. This rearrangement joins TRBV6-5 to TRBJ1-1; 8 bases fit TRBD1. J was trimmed by 5 bases and V by 0 bases; bases with no gene match: 5. CDR1 MNHEY and CDR2 SVGAGI come from the germline V gene. The CDR3 has 15 residues. Written as DNA, the CDR3 is TGTGCCAGCAGTTACTCGCCAGGGGGCCGGACTGAAGCTTTCTTT. The encoded protein is CASSYSPGGRTEAFF.

There are a few counts of this clonotype. The gene calls are TRBV2 and TRBJ2-1; 7 bases agree with TRBD2. CDR1 and CDR2 (germline): SNHLY, FYNNEI. The V segment lost 11 bases and the J segment 9 bases; nucleotides outside the gene matches: 10. The CDR3 covers 12 residues. In nucleotides, the CDR3 is TGTGCCCGCCGGATTGAGCGGGGTGAGCAGTTCTTC. This codes for CARRIERGEQFF. Full variable domain (rest looked up from reference TRBV2 and TRBJ2-1): EPEVTQTPSHQVTQMGQEVILRCVPISNHLYFYWYRQILGQKVEFLVSFYNNEISEKSEIFDDQFSVERPDGSNFTLKIRSTKLEDSAMYFCARRIERGEQFFGPGTRLTVL.

This clonotype came up a few times. The rearrangement uses TRBV20-1 and TRBJ2-5; D possibly uses TRBD1 or TRBD2 (6 bases each). The V end lost 0 bases, the J end lost 7 bases, and 15 bases lay between the germline ends. The germline V gene encodes CDR1 DFQATT and CDR2 SNEGSKA (reference sequence). The CDR3 runs to 14 residues. CDR3 protein: CSARDGGGTGTQYF. The CDR3, as DNA: TGCAGTGCTAGAGATGGAGGGGGGACGGGGACCCAGTACTTC.

The chain couples TRBV6-5 to TRBJ2-2, with TRBD2 as a possible D gene (5 bases). The CDR3 totals 14 residues. The V and J ends lost 2 bases and 6 bases respectively, with 10 bases between them. CDR1 MNHEY and CDR2 SVGAGI come from the germline V gene. The CDR3, as DNA: TGTGCCAGCAGTTACGATATGGAGGCCGGGGAGCTGTTTTTT. This gives the protein CASSYDMEAGELFF.

This clonotype was recorded at least ten times. This chain links TRBV7-9 with TRBJ2-1, with D tentatively TRBD1 or TRBD2 (6 bases each). In germline, CDR1 is SEHNR, CDR2 FQNEAQ (reference sequence). V was pared by 1 base and J by 7 bases, with 14 bases between. The CDR3 has 15 residues. The CDR3 coding sequence is TGTGCCAGCAGCTTAGGAGGGGGGCTGTTTAATGAGCAGTTCTTC. This sequence encodes CASSLGGGLFNEQFF.

This chain joins TRBV2 and TRBJ1-1; TRBD1 matches at 8 bases. The germline V gene has CDR1 SNHLY and CDR2 FYNNEI. The V and J ends lost 5 bases and 1 base, in that order; junction bases with no gene match: 9. This CDR3 comprises 16 residues. The CDR3 sequence is CASSPQDRVTNTEAFF. Here the CDR3 DNA reads TGTGCCAGCAGTCCACAGGACAGGGTAACGAACACTGAAGCTTTCTTT.

The CDR3 sequence: CASSIDRGSYNEQFF. CDR3 sequence (DNA): TGTGCCAGCAGCATAGACAGGGGGAGCTACAATGAGCAGTTCTTC. J is TRBJ2-1 and V is TRBV12-3 or TRBV12-4, with 9 bases identical to TRBD1. V lost 6 bases and J lost 3; bases outside the gene matches: 6. The CDR3 length is 15 residues.

This clonotype was detected a few times. This chain connects TRBV7-9 to TRBJ2-3, with 7 bases lining up with TRBD1. V trimming: 2 bases; J trimming: 1 base; junction bases outside the gene matches: 6. This CDR3 spans 16 amino acids. Germline CDR1 reads SEHNR; CDR2 reads FQNEAQ (reference sequence). As DNA, the CDR3 is TGTGCCAGCAGCTTATTTCCTCAGGGGGGCACAGATACGCAGTATTTT. Translated, it gives CASSLFPQGGTDTQYF.

V and J are TRBV7-3 and TRBJ2-1, with 9 bases aligning to TRBD2. The CDR3 consists of 16 residues. With 4 bases clipped from V and 4 bases from J, the junction kept 8 bases outside the gene matches. Germline-derived CDR1 and CDR2 are SGHTA and FQGTGA. This chain's CDR3 is CASSSVAGDRYNEQFF. The CDR3 nucleotides read TGTGCCAGCAGCTCCGTAGCGGGAGATCGGTACAATGAGCAGTTCTTC.

This clonotype was observed a few times. CDR3 sequence reads: CASSFTGEQFF. DNA for the CDR3: TGTGCCAGCAGCTTCACAGGGGAGCAGTTCTTC. V and J are TRBV7-9 and TRBJ2-1; D may be TRBD1 (6 bases). The length of the CDR3 is 11 residues. From germline, CDR1 is SEHNR and CDR2 FQNEAQ (reference sequence). Trimming removed 3 bases at V and 10 bases at J, with 7 bases between. Full variable domain (rest looked up from reference TRBV7-9 and TRBJ2-1): DTGVSQNPRHKITKRGQNVTFRCDPISEHNRLYWYRQTLGQGPEFLTYFQNEAQLEKSRLLSDRFSAERPKGSFSTLEIQRTEQGDSAMYLCASSFTGEQFFGPGTRLTVL.